A selection of T cell receptor beta chains follows, all from one sample in a study of T cells in Graves' hyperthyroidism and ophthalmopathy. TCRdb redid the calling of the multiplex PCR reads with MiXCR, one entry per CDR3 protein. The sample carries about 640,000 distinct CDR3 sequences, about 15% recorded once. The specimen sequenced was blood. The receptors stem from a woman aged 45-60 years with Graves' ophthalmopathy. Each CDR3 is given with its conserved first and last residue. The D gene is left open where the match is weak. Clone size is given for some rows only: seen once, a few or many times, or a class if the clone is expanded.

j_gene	d_gene	abundance	v_gene	CDR3aa	CDR3nt
TRBJ2-7	TRBD1	.	TRBV6-1	CASSPRDSPSYEQYF	TGTGCCAGCAGCCCTCGGGACAGCCCGTCCTACGAGCAGTACTTC
TRBJ2-5	TRBD2	many	TRBV12-3/TRBV12-4	CASRASGRGETQYF	TGTGCCAGCAGGGCGAGCGGGAGGGGGGAGACCCAGTACTTC
TRBJ2-2	TRBD2	many	TRBV3-1	CASTSLAGGNTGELFF	TGTGCCAGCACCTCACTAGCGGGAGGGAACACCGGGGAGCTGTTTTTT
TRBJ2-7	.	many	TRBV19	CASSPTGQLYEQYF	TGTGCCAGTAGCCCGACAGGCCAACTCTACGAGCAGTACTTC
TRBJ2-1	TRBD2	many	TRBV2	CASSEGAGGSYNEQFF	TGTGCCAGCAGTGAAGGAGCGGGAGGTTCCTACAATGAGCAGTTCTTC
TRBJ2-7	.	many	TRBV5-1	CASGQAETYEQYF	TGCGCCAGCGGGCAAGCGGAAACCTACGAGCAGTACTTC
TRBJ2-1	TRBD2	.	TRBV28	CASRGLAGHEQFF	TGTGCCAGCAGGGGGCTAGCGGGGCATGAGCAGTTCTTC
TRBJ2-7	.	many	TRBV28	CASRGEKSYHEQYF	TGTGCCAGCAGGGGGGAAAAGTCCTACCACGAGCAGTACTTC
TRBJ2-3	.	many	TRBV3-1	CASSRGPGQMFTDTQYF	TGTGCCAGCAGCCGTGGCCCGGGACAAATGTTCACAGATACGCAGTATTTT
TRBJ1-1	TRBD1	.	TRBV30	CAWSRQGLMNTEAFF	TGTGCCTGGAGTAGACAGGGGTTAATGAACACTGAAGCTTTCTTT
TRBJ2-7	.	.	TRBV19	CASSMWGESAYEQYF	TGTGCCAGTAGCATGTGGGGGGAGTCAGCCTACGAGCAGTACTTC
TRBJ1-3	TRBD1	few	TRBV18	CASSPTPTGSGNTIYF	TGTGCCAGCTCACCTACCCCGACAGGGTCTGGAAACACCATATATTTT
TRBJ2-7	TRBD1	.	TRBV19	CASSIGTGYDEQYF	TGTGCCAGTAGTATAGGGACAGGGTATGACGAGCAGTACTTC
TRBJ2-3	TRBD2	many	TRBV20-1	CSASPLAGGSTDTQYF	TGCAGTGCTAGCCCACTAGCGGGAGGGAGCACAGATACGCAGTATTTT
TRBJ2-2	.	.	TRBV20-1	CSASGFDTGELFF	TGCAGTGCTTCAGGGTTTGACACCGGGGAGCTGTTTTTT
TRBJ2-7	TRBD1	many	TRBV28	CASSPRDRGVYEQYF	TGTGCCAGCAGTCCCCGGGACAGGGGGGTCTACGAGCAGTACTTC
TRBJ2-3	.	.	TRBV7-2	CASSLSNRVTSTDTQYF	TGTGCCAGCAGCTTATCAAACCGGGTCACATCCACAGATACGCAGTATTTT
TRBJ1-2	.	many	TRBV18	CASSPMTGANYGYTF	TGTGCCAGCTCACCGATGACAGGAGCTAACTATGGCTACACCTTC
TRBJ2-5	TRBD2	many	TRBV7-2	CASSLFSSGSLETQYF	TGTGCCAGCAGCTTATTTAGTAGCGGGAGTTTGGAGACCCAGTACTTC
TRBJ1-4	TRBD1	.	TRBV28	CASSLLIGTATFNEKLFF	TGTGCCAGCAGTTTATTAATTGGGACAGCGACCTTTAATGAAAAACTGTTTTTT
TRBJ2-7	TRBD2	many	TRBV5-1	CASSRTSGRYEQYF	TGTGCCAGCAGTCGGACTAGCGGGAGATACGAGCAGTACTTC
TRBJ2-5	.	few	TRBV5-1	CASSLGPLAQGETQYF	TGCGCCAGCAGCTTGGGTCCCCTAGCCCAGGGAGAGACCCAGTACTTC
TRBJ2-1	.	many	TRBV5-1	CASSLVGTTNNEQFF	TGCGCCAGCAGCTTGGTTGGGACAACCAACAATGAGCAGTTCTTC
TRBJ2-1	TRBD2	.	TRBV6-2/TRBV6-3	CASSSPWSLAGGFGEQFF	TGTGCCAGCAGTTCCCCGTGGAGCCTAGCGGGAGGGTTCGGTGAGCAGTTCTTC
TRBJ2-7	.	few	TRBV6-1	CASTKTGGQSSYEQYF	TGTGCCAGCACCAAAACCGGGGGACAGAGCTCCTACGAGCAGTACTTC
TRBJ2-2	.	many	TRBV12-3/TRBV12-4	CASSLLRDTGELFF	TGTGCCAGCAGCCTCCTGAGGGACACCGGGGAGCTGTTTTTT
TRBJ2-1	.	many	TRBV12-3/TRBV12-4	CASSFLGQSNEQFF	TGTGCCAGCAGTTTCTTAGGACAGAGCAATGAGCAGTTCTTC
TRBJ1-1	.	many	TRBV9	CASSVGYSKNTEAFF	TGTGCCAGCAGCGTAGGGTATAGTAAGAACACTGAAGCTTTCTTT
TRBJ2-3	TRBD1	few	TRBV9	CASSVGDRADTQYF	TGTGCCAGCAGCGTAGGGGACAGGGCAGATACGCAGTATTTT
TRBJ2-7	.	.	TRBV18	CASSPQGQVSYEQYF	TGTGCCAGCTCACCACAAGGACAAGTGAGCTACGAGCAGTACTTC
TRBJ2-1	.	many	TRBV7-8	CATGRVNEQFF	TGTGCCACCGGAAGGGTGAATGAGCAGTTCTTC
TRBJ1-2	.	.	TRBV27	CASSERRQNYGYTF	TGTGCCAGCAGTGAGAGGCGACAGAACTATGGCTACACCTTC
TRBJ1-5	TRBD1	many	TRBV6-2/TRBV6-3	CASSLRQGAHNQPQHF	TGTGCCAGCAGTTTAAGACAGGGGGCTCACAATCAGCCCCAGCATTTT
TRBJ1-3	.	.	TRBV19	CASSVFDGTIYF	TGTGCCAGTAGTGTCTTCGACGGCACCATATATTTT
TRBJ2-1	.	.	TRBV7-3	CASSKQGNYNEQFF	TGTGCCAGCAGCAAACAGGGAAACTACAATGAGCAGTTCTTC
TRBJ2-5	.	few	TRBV3-2	CASSQILAGQETQYF	TGTGCCAGCAGCCAAATACTAGCGGGACAGGAGACCCAGTACTTC
TRBJ2-7	TRBD2	many	TRBV5-1	CASAAGSGGRSYEQYF	TGCGCCAGCGCGGCGGGTAGCGGGGGGCGCTCCTACGAGCAGTACTTC
TRBJ2-1	TRBD2	many	TRBV9	CASSVASGGGNEQFF	TGTGCCAGCAGCGTAGCTAGCGGGGGAGGAAATGAGCAGTTCTTC
TRBJ2-1	.	many	TRBV27	CASSLGRGPNNEQFF	TGTGCCAGCAGTTTAGGCAGGGGCCCAAACAATGAGCAGTTCTTC
TRBJ1-5	.	.	TRBV19	CASTAGSYQPQHF	TGTGCCAGTACGGCGGGATCATATCAGCCCCAGCATTTT
TRBJ2-1	TRBD2	.	TRBV12-3/TRBV12-4	CASSSPGLAGVNEQFF	TGTGCCAGCAGTTCCCCGGGACTAGCGGGAGTTAATGAGCAGTTCTTC
TRBJ2-5	.	.	TRBV20-1	CSARSLQETQYF	TGCAGTGCTAGATCTCTCCAAGAGACCCAGTACTTC
TRBJ2-7	.	many	TRBV5-5	CASSPPVPYEQYF	TGTGCCAGCAGCCCCCCGGTGCCCTACGAGCAGTACTTC
TRBJ2-1	TRBD2	.	TRBV12-3/TRBV12-4	CASTPLGGSSYNEQFF	TGTGCCAGCACCCCTTTGGGCGGGAGCTCCTACAATGAGCAGTTCTTC
TRBJ1-5	.	many	TRBV24-1	CATSDRINQPQHF	TGTGCCACCAGTGATCGAATAAATCAGCCCCAGCATTTT
TRBJ2-1	.	many	TRBV6-2/TRBV6-3	CASSYGEVLEQFF	TGTGCCAGCAGTTATGGGGAGGTCCTCGAGCAGTTCTTC
TRBJ2-7	.	many	TRBV29-1	CSVVTGSPHSLGQYF	TGCAGCGTTGTGACGGGGTCGCCACACTCCCTAGGGCAGTACTTC